This TCR beta chain was found in a study of blood T cell repertoires in COVID-19. Study summary: Sites across the United States, Italy and Spain contributed samples from acute and convalescent COVID-19. T cells, B-cell-depleted T cells, or PBMCs provided the cDNA or gDNA that served as material.

Original analysis: Researchers report that nucleated cell counts were estimated from reference gene primer amplification. The protocol was immunoSEQ multiplex PCR, while the TCRdb copy is restricted to in-frame clones and leaves out a portion. That table gives V, J and clone size, and the DNA gave D and trimming. The table records about 85,000 clones, 90% of them present only once. The CDR3 has 16 amino acids. The V and J ends lost 2 bases and 3 bases respectively, with 14 bases between them. The germline CDR1 and CDR2 sequences are SGHTA and FQGNSA. The J gene is TRBJ2-4, the V gene TRBV7-2; no clear D. The TCR sequence derives from a woman aged 80 or older with active or convalescent COVID-19. Specimen: peripheral blood. The CDR3 protein is CASSLYGRGVKNIQYF. Written as DNA, the CDR3 is TGTGCCAGCAGCTTATACGGCCGTGGAGTCAAAAACATTCAGTACTTC.